Shown below are 8 T cell receptor beta chains from a single sample sequenced in a study of cytomegalovirus exposure and HLA in healthy donors. The PCR employed 60 Vbeta primers together with 13 Jbeta primers. Using immunoSEQ multiplex PCR, the repertoire was profiled, and TCRdb retains in-frame clones only, with some absent. The table has about 190,000 clones, roughly 77% seen once. Sequences were obtained from PBMCs. These TCRs come from a man between 40 and 49 years old in good health and CMV-seropositive.

This chain connects TRBV19 to TRBJ2-7, with TRBD1 matching over 9 bases. Germline V CDR1 and CDR2: LNHDA, SQIVND (reference sequence). The trim removed 5 bases at V and 0 bases at J, leaving 5 bases unmatched. This CDR3 has 15 residues. CDR3: CASSPGQGSSYEQYF. CDR3 nucleotides: TGTGCCAGTAGTCCAGGACAGGGGAGCTCCTACGAGCAGTACTTC.

This clone was seen only a few times. V and J are TRBV4-2 and TRBJ1-1, with 8 bases lining up with TRBD1. Germline-derived CDR1 and CDR2 are LGHNA and YNFKEQ. V was clipped by 4 bases and J by 0 bases; unmatched bases: 7. This CDR3 is built from 16 residues. CDR3 protein: CASSPRQGIMNTEAFF. In DNA, the CDR3 is TGTGCCAGCAGCCCGCGACAGGGGATCATGAACACTGAAGCTTTCTTT.

The rearrangement uses TRBV11-3 and TRBJ2-1; maybe TRBD2 (6 bases). CDR1 and CDR2 from the germline V gene are SGHNT and YENEEA. CDR3 length: 13 amino acids. V was clipped by 5 bases and J by 4 bases, with 9 bases between them. The CDR3 sequence: CASSRGLYNEQFF. The CDR3 bases are TGTGCCAGCAGCCGGGGACTTTACAATGAGCAGTTCTTC.

The J gene is TRBJ2-3, the V gene TRBV6-5; possible D gene TRBD2, 5 bases. Trimming shortened V by 1 base and J by 2 bases, and 7 bases separated the two germline ends. Germline lookup yields CDR1 MNHEY and CDR2 SVGAGI. The CDR3 is 14 residues long. CDR3 region: CASSYYRDTDTQYF. Here the CDR3 DNA reads TGTGCCAGCAGTTACTATCGGGACACAGATACGCAGTATTTT.

The rearrangement uses TRBV7-9 and TRBJ1-2, with D perhaps TRBD1 (6 bases). The CDR3 runs 15 residues. Per the germline V gene, CDR1 is SEHNR and CDR2 is FQNEAQ (reference sequence). V was cut by 5 bases and J by 2 bases, with 15 bases left in between. CDR3 residues: CASSTAVTGNYGYTF. Written as DNA, the CDR3 is TGTGCCAGCAGCACCGCCGTTACAGGGAACTATGGCTACACCTTC.

The table lists this clone with a few counts. The chain joins TRBV6-5 to TRBJ2-1; 9 bases match TRBD1. Germline CDR1 reads MNHEY; CDR2 reads SVGAGI. The ends lost 4 bases at V and 6 bases at J; junction bases unmatched: 10. The CDR3 sequence is 16 residues long. The chain's CDR3 is CASSSDRDRVVNEQFF. The DNA of the CDR3 is TGTGCCAGCAGTTCAGACCGGGACAGGGTGGTCAATGAGCAGTTCTTC.

The chain employs TRBV10-3 and TRBJ2-1, with 7 positions matching TRBD1. Trimming removed 6 bases from V and 2 bases from J; junction bases left unmatched: 10. CDR3 length: 16 residues. Germline CDR1 and CDR2: ENHRY and SYGVKD. The CDR3: CAISLNYQGAYNEQFF. CDR3 bases: TGTGCCATCAGCCTCAATTATCAGGGGGCCTACAATGAGCAGTTCTTC.

V usage is TRBV15 and J usage is TRBJ2-3; D is unresolved. The CDR3 is 14 amino acids. Per germline, CDR1 LNHNV and CDR2 YYDKDF (reference sequence). V was pared by 1 base and J by 5 bases, with 10 bases between. CDR3 loop: CATSRVWPGDTQYF. Here the CDR3 DNA reads TGTGCCACCAGCAGAGTATGGCCGGGAGATACGCAGTATTTT.